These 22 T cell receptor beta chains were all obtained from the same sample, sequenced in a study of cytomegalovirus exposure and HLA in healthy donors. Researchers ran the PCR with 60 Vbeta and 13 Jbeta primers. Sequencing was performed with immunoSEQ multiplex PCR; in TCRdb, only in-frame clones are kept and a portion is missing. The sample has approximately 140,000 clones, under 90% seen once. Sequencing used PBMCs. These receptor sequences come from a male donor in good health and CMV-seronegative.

CDR3: CAISQGEDYEQYF. The DNA of the CDR3 is TGTGCCATCTCACAGGGGGAGGACTACGAGCAGTACTTC. This chain connects TRBV10-3 to TRBJ2-5; 8 nucleotides line up with TRBD1. TRBJ2-7 matches the DNA end more closely, so the J call is doubtful. This CDR3 region has 13 residues. Per germline, CDR1 ENHRY and CDR2 SYGVKD.

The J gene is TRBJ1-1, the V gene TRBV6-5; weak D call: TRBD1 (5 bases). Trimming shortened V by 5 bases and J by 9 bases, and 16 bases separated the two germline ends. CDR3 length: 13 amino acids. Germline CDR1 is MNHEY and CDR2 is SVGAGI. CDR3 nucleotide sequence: TGTGCCAGCAGTACTCAGGGTAATCGGAAAGCTTTCTTT. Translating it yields CASSTQGNRKAFF.

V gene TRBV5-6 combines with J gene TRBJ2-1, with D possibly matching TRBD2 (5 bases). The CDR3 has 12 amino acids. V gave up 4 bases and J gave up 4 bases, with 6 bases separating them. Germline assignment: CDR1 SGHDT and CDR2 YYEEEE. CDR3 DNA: TGTGCCAGCAGCCCGGGATACAATGAGCAGTTCTTC. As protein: CASSPGYNEQFF.

The CDR3 sequence is CASLGQGRTEAFF. Here the CDR3 DNA reads TGTGCCAGCCTAGGACAGGGGAGGACTGAAGCTTTCTTT. The chain links TRBV2 to TRBJ1-1, with TRBD1 matching over 9 bases. This CDR3 is built from 13 residues. V shed 8 bases, J shed 5 bases, and the junction held 6 bases outside the gene matches. CDR1 is SNHLY and CDR2 is FYNNEI in the germline V gene.

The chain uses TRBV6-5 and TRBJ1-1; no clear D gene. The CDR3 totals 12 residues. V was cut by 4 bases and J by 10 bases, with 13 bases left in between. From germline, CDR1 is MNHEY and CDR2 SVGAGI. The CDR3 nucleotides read TGTGCCAGCAGTTTGGGAGGGCGCGGAGCTTTCTTT. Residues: CASSLGGRGAFF.

The DNA of the CDR3 is TGTGCCAGCAGCTTGGGGGGGAGGGGGTTCTACGAGCAGTACTTC. Its protein product is CASSLGGRGFYEQYF. The chain employs TRBV5-4 and TRBJ2-5, with D tentatively TRBD2 (7 bases). The J call may not be correct, given that the DNA end is closer to TRBJ2-7. The CDR3 spans 15 residues. Germline CDR1 reads SGHNT; CDR2 reads YYREEE (reference sequence).

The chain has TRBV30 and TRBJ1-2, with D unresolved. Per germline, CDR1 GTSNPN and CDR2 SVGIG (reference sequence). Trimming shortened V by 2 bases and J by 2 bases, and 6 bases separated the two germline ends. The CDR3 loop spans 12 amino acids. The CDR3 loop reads CAWSITNYGYTF. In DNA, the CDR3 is TGTGCCTGGAGTATCACAAACTATGGCTACACCTTC.

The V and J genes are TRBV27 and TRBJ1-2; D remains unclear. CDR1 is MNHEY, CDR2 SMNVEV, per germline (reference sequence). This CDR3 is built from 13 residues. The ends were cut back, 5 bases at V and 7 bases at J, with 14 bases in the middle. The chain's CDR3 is CASSANLDSGYTF. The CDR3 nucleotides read TGTGCCAGCAGTGCCAATTTGGACTCTGGCTACACCTTC.

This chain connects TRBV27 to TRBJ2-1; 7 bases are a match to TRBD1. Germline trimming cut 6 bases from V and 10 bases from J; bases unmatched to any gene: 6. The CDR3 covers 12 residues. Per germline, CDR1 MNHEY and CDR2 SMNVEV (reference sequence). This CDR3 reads CASSKTGVEQFF. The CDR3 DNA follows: TGTGCCAGCAGCAAAACAGGGGTCGAGCAGTTCTTC.

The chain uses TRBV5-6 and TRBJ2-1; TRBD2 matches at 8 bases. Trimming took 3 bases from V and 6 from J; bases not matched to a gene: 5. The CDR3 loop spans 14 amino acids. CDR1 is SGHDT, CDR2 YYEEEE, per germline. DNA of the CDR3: TGTGCCAGCAGCTCCGGGGGGGGCCCCAATGAGCAGTTCTTC. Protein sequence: CASSSGGGPNEQFF.

The CDR3 DNA sequence: TGCGCCAGCAGCTTGGTTTGGGGAAGGGGTACCACTGAAGCTTTCTTT. Encoded protein: CASSLVWGRGTTEAFF. J is TRBJ1-1 and V is TRBV5-1, with D perhaps matching TRBD1 (5 bases). V lost 0 bases and J lost 4, with 16 bases in between. Germline V gene sequence: CDR1 SGHRS, CDR2 YFSETQ. The CDR3 spans 16 residues. Full variable domain (remainder filled in from reference TRBV5-1 and TRBJ1-1): KAGVTQTPRYLIKTRGQQVTLSCSPISGHRSVSWYQQTPGQGLQFLFEYFSETQRNKGNFPGRFSGRQFSNSRSEMNVSTLELGDSALYLCASSLVWGRGTTEAFFGQGTRLTVV.

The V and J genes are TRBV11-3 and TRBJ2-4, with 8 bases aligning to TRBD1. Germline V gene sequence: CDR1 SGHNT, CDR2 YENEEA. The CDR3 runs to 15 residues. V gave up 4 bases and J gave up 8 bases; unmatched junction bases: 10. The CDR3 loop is CASSSPWTGLDIQYF. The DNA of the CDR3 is TGTGCCAGCAGCTCGCCCTGGACAGGGTTGGACATTCAGTACTTC.

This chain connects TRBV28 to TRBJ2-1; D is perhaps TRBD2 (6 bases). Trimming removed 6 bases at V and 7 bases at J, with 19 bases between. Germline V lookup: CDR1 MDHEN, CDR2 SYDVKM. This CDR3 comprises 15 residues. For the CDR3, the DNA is TGTGCCAGCAGCCCAGTTGCAGGAGGGATGAATGAGCAGTTCTTC. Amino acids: CASSPVAGGMNEQFF.

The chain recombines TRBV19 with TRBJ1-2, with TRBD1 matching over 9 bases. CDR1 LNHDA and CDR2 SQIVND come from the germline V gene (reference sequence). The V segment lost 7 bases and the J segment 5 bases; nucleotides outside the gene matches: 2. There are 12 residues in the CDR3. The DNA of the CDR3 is TGTGCCAGTATGGGACAGGGATATGGCTACACCTTC. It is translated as CASMGQGYGYTF.

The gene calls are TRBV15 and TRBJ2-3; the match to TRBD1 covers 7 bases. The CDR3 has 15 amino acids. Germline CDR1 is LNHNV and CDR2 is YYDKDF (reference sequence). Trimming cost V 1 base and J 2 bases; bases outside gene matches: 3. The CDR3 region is CATSRVDRATDTQYF. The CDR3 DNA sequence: TGTGCCACCAGCAGAGTCGACAGGGCCACAGATACGCAGTATTTT.

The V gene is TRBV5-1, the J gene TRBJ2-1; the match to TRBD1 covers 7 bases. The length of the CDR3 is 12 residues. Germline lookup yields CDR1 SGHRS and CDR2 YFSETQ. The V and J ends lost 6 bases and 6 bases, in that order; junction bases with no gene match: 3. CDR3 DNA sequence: TGCGCCAGCACGACAGGGCTCAATGAGCAGTTCTTC. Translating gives CASTTGLNEQFF.

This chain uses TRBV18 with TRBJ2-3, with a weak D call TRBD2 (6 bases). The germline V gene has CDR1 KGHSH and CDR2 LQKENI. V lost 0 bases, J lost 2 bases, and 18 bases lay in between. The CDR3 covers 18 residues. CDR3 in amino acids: CASSPPEAGRFLTDTQYF. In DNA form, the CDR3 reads TGTGCCAGCTCACCACCTGAGGCAGGGAGGTTTCTCACAGATACGCAGTATTTT.

The CDR3 is CASSNDRPLDYGYTF. The CDR3 coding sequence is TGTGCCAGCAGCAATGACAGGCCCCTCGACTATGGCTACACCTTC. This chain links TRBV7-9 with TRBJ1-2; D is possibly TRBD1 (6 bases). The CDR3 covers 15 residues. Germline V gives CDR1 SEHNR, CDR2 FQNEAQ (reference sequence). V lost 5 bases to trimming and J lost 3 bases, with 16 bases between them.

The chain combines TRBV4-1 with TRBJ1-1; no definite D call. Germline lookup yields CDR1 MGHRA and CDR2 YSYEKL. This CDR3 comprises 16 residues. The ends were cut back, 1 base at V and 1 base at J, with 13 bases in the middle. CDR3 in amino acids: CASSQGRTISNTEAFF. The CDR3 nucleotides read TGCGCCAGCAGCCAAGGTCGAACTATCTCGAACACTGAAGCTTTCTTT.

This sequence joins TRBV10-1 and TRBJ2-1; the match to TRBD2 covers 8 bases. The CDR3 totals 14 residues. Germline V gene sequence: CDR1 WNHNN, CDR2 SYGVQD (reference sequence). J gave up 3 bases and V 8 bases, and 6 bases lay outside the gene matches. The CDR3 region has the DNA TGCGCCAGCCCAAAGCGGGAGTACTACAATGAGCAGTTCTTC. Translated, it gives CASPKREYYNEQFF.

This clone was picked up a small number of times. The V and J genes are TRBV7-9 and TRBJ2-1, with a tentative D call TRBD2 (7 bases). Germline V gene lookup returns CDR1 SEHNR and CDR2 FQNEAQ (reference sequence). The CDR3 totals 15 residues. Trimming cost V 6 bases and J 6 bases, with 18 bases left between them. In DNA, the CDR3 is TGTGCCAGCAGTCCCTCGGGGAGGGGGGGCAATGAGCAGTTCTTC. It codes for CASSPSGRGGNEQFF.

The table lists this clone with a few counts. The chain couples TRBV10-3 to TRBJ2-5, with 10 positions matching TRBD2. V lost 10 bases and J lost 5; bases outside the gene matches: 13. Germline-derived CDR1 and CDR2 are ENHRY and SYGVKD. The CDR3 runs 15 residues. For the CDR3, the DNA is TGTGCCACCTCGGAGGGAGCGGGAGGGGATGAGACCCAGTACTTC. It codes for CATSEGAGGDETQYF.